Presented here are 30 T cell receptor beta chains from one specimen sequenced in a study of blood T cells in healthy people across ages. Through a sample-barcoded 5' primer and a J-beta primer mix, a second PCR was run for roughly 7 to 12 cycles. Via MiXCR, TCRdb re-called the 5' RACE reads, giving one row per CDR3 protein. The data hold 700,000 or so distinct CDR3 sequences, with roughly 20% observed a single time. The sequenced material came from blood. All receptors come from a man aged 65 to 85 in good health.

Only one count was recorded for this clonotype. The chain uses TRBV29-1 and TRBJ2-1; 8 bases are shared with TRBD2. With V trimmed by 0 bases and J by 4 bases, 5 bases remained unmatched. Germline values: CDR1 SQVTM, CDR2 ANQGSEA. The CDR3 covers 15 residues. CDR3 loop: CSVEETSGGYNEQFF. The CDR3 DNA sequence: TGCAGCGTTGAAGAAACCAGCGGGGGTTACAATGAGCAGTTCTTC.

This clonotype was seen a few times. V usage is TRBV20-1 and J usage is TRBJ2-7; no definite D call. Trimming left V 5 bases short and J 2 bases short, with 7 bases between. The CDR3 has 11 residues. The germline gives CDR1 DFQATT, CDR2 SNEGSKA (reference sequence). The CDR3 loop reads CSAFKAYEQYF. CDR3 in DNA: TGCAGTGCTTTCAAGGCCTACGAGCAGTACTTC.

The gene calls are TRBV20-1 and TRBJ2-7; weak D call: TRBD2 (7 bases). The CDR3 totals 15 residues. Germline CDR1 reads DFQATT; CDR2 reads SNEGSKA (reference sequence). V lost 0 bases and J lost 2, with 14 bases in between. CDR3 loop: CSAREGGTPPYEQYF. The DNA for the CDR3 is TGCAGTGCTAGAGAGGGGGGGACACCTCCCTACGAGCAGTACTTC.

This clonotype was detected only a few times. The chain combines TRBV7-9 with TRBJ2-3; 12 bases are shared with TRBD2. Germline trimming cut 5 bases from V and 2 bases from J; bases unmatched to any gene: 5. The CDR3 has 16 residues. Germline CDR1 SEHNR, CDR2 FQNEAQ (reference sequence). CDR3 in DNA: TGTGCCAGCAGCCTGAGACTAGCGGGAGACACAGATACGCAGTATTTT. Protein sequence: CASSLRLAGDTDTQYF.

This chain joins TRBV12-3 or TRBV12-4 and TRBJ1-4; D gene unclear. Trimming cost V 7 bases and J 6 bases, with 9 bases left between them. The CDR3 is 12 amino acids. In nucleotides, the CDR3 is TGTGCCAGCACCTTCCAAGATGAAAAACTGTTTTTT. Translated, it gives CASTFQDEKLFF.

The chain has TRBV29-1 and TRBJ2-7, with 9 nucleotides matching TRBD1. With 6 bases clipped from V and 3 bases from J, the junction kept 3 bases outside the gene matches. Germline assignment: CDR1 SQVTM and CDR2 ANQGSEA. CDR3 length: 12 amino acids. CDR3 amino acids: CSVGTGYYEQYF. CDR3 nucleotides: TGCAGCGTGGGGACAGGGTACTACGAGCAGTACTTC.

This clonotype was seen a few times. A much larger clone sits a single nucleotide away, making a read error possible. The V gene is TRBV9, the J gene TRBJ2-7; D is perhaps TRBD1 or TRBD2 (5 bases each). The germline gives CDR1 SGDLS, CDR2 YYNGEE. Trimming removed 3 bases at V and 6 bases at J, with 19 bases between. The CDR3 sequence is 15 residues long. The CDR3 spells CASSARDGVPCEQYF. The CDR3 nucleotides are TGTGCCAGCAGCGCTCGGGACGGTGTACCCTGCGAGCAGTACTTC. Looking up the rest from reference TRBV9 and TRBJ2-7 gives the full variable domain: DSGVTQTPKHLITATGQRVTLRCSPRSGDLSVYWYQQSLDQGLQFLIQYYNGEERAKGNILERFSAQQFPDLHSELNLSSLELGDSALYFCASSARDGVPCEQYFGPGTRLTVT.

V gene TRBV24-1 combines with J gene TRBJ2-3; tentatively, D is TRBD1 (5 bases). V lost 4 bases and J lost 0, with 13 bases in between. Germline lookup yields CDR1 KGHDR and CDR2 SFDVKD. The CDR3 spans 16 residues. CDR3 in amino acids: CATSDPTAPSTDTQYF. DNA of the CDR3: TGTGCCACCAGTGACCCGACAGCTCCTAGCACAGATACGCAGTATTTT.

The J gene is TRBJ2-7, the V gene TRBV5-1, with a possible D match to TRBD2 (6 bases). V was pared by 4 bases and J by 2 bases, with 19 bases between. Germline V lookup: CDR1 SGHRS, CDR2 YFSETQ. The CDR3 contains 16 residues. The CDR3 sequence: CASSPGGAMITYEQYF. The DNA of the CDR3 is TGCGCCAGCAGCCCCGGCGGGGCCATGATAACCTACGAGCAGTACTTC.

In nucleotides, the CDR3 is TGTGCCAGCAGCCAAGCCGGGACTCTATACTACAATGAGCAGTTCTTC. Translating gives CASSQAGTLYYNEQFF. The J gene is TRBJ2-1, the V gene TRBV3-1; a possible D gene is TRBD2 (6 bases). The CDR3 is 16 amino acids. Trimming stripped 1 base from V and 3 bases from J, with 13 bases between. In germline, CDR1 is LGHDT, CDR2 YNNKEL (reference sequence).

This clonotype was seen a few times. V gene TRBV18 combines with J gene TRBJ1-1, with TRBD1 matching over 10 bases. J lost 3 bases, V lost 8 bases, and 3 bases had no gene match. The CDR3 has 13 residues. Germline V CDR1 and CDR2: KGHSH, LQKENI. CDR3 sequence: CASQGQGYTEAFF. CDR3 DNA: TGTGCCAGCCAGGGACAGGGGTACACTGAAGCTTTCTTT.

The V and J genes are TRBV12-3 or TRBV12-4 and TRBJ1-1, with D unclear. Trimming stripped 0 bases from V and 7 bases from J, with 6 bases between. CDR3 length: 12 amino acids. CDR3 loop: CASSLARVEAFF. Here the CDR3 DNA reads TGTGCCAGCAGTTTAGCCAGAGTTGAAGCTTTCTTT.

This clonotype has a handful of counts. The V call is TRBV7-3, the J call TRBJ2-1; perhaps TRBD2 as D (8 bases). Looked up from germline, CDR1 is SGHTA and CDR2 is FQGTGA. Trimming took 4 bases from V and 8 from J, leaving 27 bases between them. The CDR3 has 18 amino acids. CDR3 in DNA: TGTGCCAGCAGCTCGACAGGGCGAACTAGCGGCCTGGGGGATGAGCAGTTCTTC. It is translated as CASSSTGRTSGLGDEQFF.

This clonotype has only a few counts. The chain has TRBV12-3 or TRBV12-4 and TRBJ1-4; no clear D. Trimming took off 6 bases at V and 8 bases at J, with 13 bases between the two ends. This CDR3 spans 13 amino acids. The CDR3 DNA is TGTGCCAGCAGCTTCGATGGAGGGGAAAAACTGTTTTTT. This translates into CASSFDGGEKLFF.

This clonotype was counted a few times. The genes are TRBV6-5 and TRBJ2-4, with D perhaps TRBD2 (5 bases). The V gene lost 6 bases and the J gene lost 0 bases, with 12 bases spanning the gap. The CDR3 is made up of 15 amino acids. In germline, CDR1 is MNHEY, CDR2 SVGAGI. The CDR3 nucleotides are TGTGCCAGCAGCCCCTTCGGGGAAGCCAAAAACATTCAGTACTTC. Translated: CASSPFGEAKNIQYF.

This clonotype turned up a few times. V is TRBV7-2 and J is TRBJ1-1, with 9 bases lining up with TRBD1. Looked up from germline, CDR1 is SGHTA and CDR2 is FQGNSA. J lost 0 bases, V lost 5 bases, and 13 bases had no gene match. The CDR3 extends over 18 amino acids. This CDR3 reads CASSTTGGSLPVNTEAFF. The DNA of the CDR3 is TGTGCCAGCAGCACCACAGGGGGCTCTCTTCCCGTGAACACTGAAGCTTTCTTT.

This clonotype was counted a few times. The chain has TRBV12-3 or TRBV12-4 and TRBJ1-5; possibly TRBD1 for D (5 bases). The CDR3 has 16 residues. Trimming removed 3 bases from V and 6 bases from J, with 18 bases in between. CDR3: CASSFMGLLGGQPQHF. DNA of the CDR3: TGTGCCAGCAGTTTTATGGGCCTCCTTGGGGGTCAGCCCCAGCATTTT.

The CDR3 reads CASSQATGFGNTIYF. DNA of the CDR3: TGTGCCAGCAGCCAAGCCACCGGGTTTGGAAACACCATATATTTT. This chain joins TRBV3-1 and TRBJ1-3; D call uncertain. The CDR3 covers 15 residues. Germline-derived CDR1 and CDR2 are LGHDT and YNNKEL (reference sequence). Between the trimmed V and J ends, which lost 1 base and 3 bases, there was a span of 10 bases.

This clonotype was seen repeatedly, ten times or more. The CDR3 sequence: CASSLDLLAQYF. The DNA for the CDR3 is TGCGCCAGCAGCTTGGACCTCCTGGCCCAGTACTTC. The V and J genes are TRBV5-1 and TRBJ2-5; D remains ambiguous. CDR1 is SGHRS and CDR2 is YFSETQ in the germline V gene. Trimming took off 0 bases at V and 9 bases at J, with 9 bases between the two ends. CDR3 length equals 12 residues.

The CDR3 region has the DNA TGCGCCAGCAGCCCTTGGACGGACACCGGAAACACCATATATTTT. This encodes CASSPWTDTGNTIYF. The chain combines TRBV5-1 with TRBJ1-3; D perhaps matches TRBD1 (5 bases). Germline V gene data show CDR1 as SGHRS and CDR2 as YFSETQ. The CDR3 has 15 amino acids. Trimming took off 4 bases at V and 4 bases at J, with 15 bases between the two ends.

This rearrangement joins TRBV12-3 or TRBV12-4 to TRBJ2-5, with 10 bases that match TRBD2. The CDR3 is 16 amino acids. J was trimmed by 5 bases and V by 3 bases; bases with no gene match: 9. The CDR3 is CASSLALAGARETQYF. The DNA of the CDR3 is TGTGCCAGCAGTTTGGCGCTAGCGGGGGCCCGGGAGACCCAGTACTTC.

The V call is TRBV20-1, the J call TRBJ2-5; D unresolved. Looked up from germline, CDR1 is DFQATT and CDR2 is SNEGSKA (reference sequence). The CDR3 covers 13 residues. V lost 0 bases and J 4 bases, leaving 9 bases between the germline ends. CDR3 protein: CSARDLLLETQYF. The CDR3 DNA is TGCAGTGCTAGAGATTTACTTCTAGAGACCCAGTACTTC.

The chain links TRBV6-5 to TRBJ1-1, with D unclear. The CDR3 has 13 amino acids. CDR1 and CDR2 (germline): MNHEY, SVGAGI. The V end was cut by 5 bases, the J end by 1 base, with 8 bases between. The CDR3, as DNA: TGTGCCAGCAGTGGACGGTCGAACACTGAAGCTTTCTTT. Encoded protein: CASSGRSNTEAFF.

The rearrangement uses TRBV12-3 or TRBV12-4 and TRBJ2-7; 9 bases map to TRBD2. Near its end, the DNA agrees better with TRBJ2-1, so the J call may be wrong. The CDR3 loop spans 15 amino acids. The CDR3 coding sequence is TGTGCCAGCAGTCCAAAGGGACTAGCAAACAATGAGCAGTTCTTC. Protein: CASSPKGLANNEQFF.

The rearrangement uses TRBV20-1 and TRBJ1-2; 8 nucleotides match TRBD1. Losses at the gene ends were 0 bases for V and 7 bases for J; bases not matched to a gene: 13. CDR1 is DFQATT, CDR2 SNEGSKA, per germline (reference sequence). The CDR3 runs 16 residues. The CDR3 DNA reads TGCAGTGCTAGAGACTTCAGGGGGCAAGCATCTAGTGGCTACACCTTC. Translating gives CSARDFRGQASSGYTF.

This clonotype was picked up a small number of times. V gene TRBV20-1 combines with J gene TRBJ1-2; 10 bases agree with TRBD1. CDR1 and CDR2 from the germline V gene are DFQATT and SNEGSKA (reference sequence). V shed 6 bases and J 8 bases; nucleotides not matched to a gene: 6. This CDR3 contains 12 residues. The CDR3 DNA reads as TGCAGTGCCAGGGACAGGGGAGAAGGCTACACCTTC. This sequence encodes CSARDRGEGYTF.

The V gene is TRBV7-2, the J gene TRBJ2-2; 7 bases match TRBD2. This CDR3 comprises 15 residues. V was clipped by 2 bases and J by 6 bases; unmatched bases: 6. Germline V lookup: CDR1 SGHTA, CDR2 FQGNSA. CDR3 in amino acids: CASSLFAGEAGELFF. CDR3 DNA: TGTGCCAGCAGCTTATTTGCGGGAGAGGCCGGGGAGCTGTTTTTT.

This clonotype was detected only a few times. The V and J genes are TRBV10-3 and TRBJ1-1; D gene unclear. Trimming left V 0 bases short and J 6 bases short, with 11 bases between. Looked up from germline, CDR1 is ENHRY and CDR2 is SYGVKD. The CDR3 is made up of 14 amino acids. In nucleotides, the CDR3 is TGTGCCATCAGTGAGTCGAGGTCGGAATCTGAAGCTTTCTTT. This codes for CAISESRSESEAFF.

The chain has TRBV20-1 and TRBJ2-3; no clear D. This CDR3 spans 13 amino acids. Germline CDR1 and CDR2: DFQATT and SNEGSKA (reference sequence). The V end was cut by 3 bases, the J end by 3 bases, with 10 bases between. CDR3 DNA sequence: TGCAGTGCTAGGCGCCCTCGGACAGATACGCAGTATTTT. The encoded protein is CSARRPRTDTQYF.

V and J are TRBV6-2 or TRBV6-3 and TRBJ2-5, with 9 bases identical to TRBD1. This CDR3 has 17 amino acids. Unmatched junction bases numbered 12, after V lost 4 bases and J lost 3 bases. Germline loops: CDR1 MNHEY, CDR2 SVGEGT. CDR3 loop: CASSFLTGGGLKETQYF. For the CDR3, the DNA is TGTGCCAGCAGTTTTCTGACAGGGGGAGGTTTAAAAGAGACCCAGTACTTC.